This TCR beta chain was profiled in a study of blood T cell repertoires in COVID-19. Across the study: Samples representing acute and convalescent COVID-19 were sourced from the United States, Italy and Spain. Nucleic acid was either cDNA or gDNA, and it came from T cells, B-cell-depleted T cells, or PBMCs.

Trimming at V came to 6 bases and at J to 8 bases, leaving 11 bases not matched to a gene. The CDR3 is made up of 15 amino acids. Germline V gene sequence: CDR1 MNHEY, CDR2 SVGAGI. In the source study's methods: Reference gene primer amplification gave estimated nucleated cell counts. Measured with immunoSEQ multiplex PCR; TCRdb has only the in-frame clones, and not every one. The V and J calls and clone size come from that table; D and trimming were worked out from the DNA. The sample holds approximately 77,000 clones; more than 80% are singletons and the top ten take roughly 18%. V and J are TRBV6-5 and TRBJ2-1, with 9 bases identical to TRBD2. Sequences were obtained from peripheral blood. This TCR was recovered from a woman aged 55-69 years with acute or convalescent COVID-19. CDR3 nucleotide sequence: TGTGCCAGCAGCAAGCGGGGGGCCCTTTTAGATGAGCAGTTCTTC. Its protein is CASSKRGALLDEQFF.